Sequencing of this T cell receptor (beta chain) was carried out in a study of OX40 agonist ivuxolimab in advanced cancers. The wider study: Those enrolled were 82.7% male, with a mean age of around 60 years and ages from 23 to 79. Study-level results: Within 6 weeks, CD4+ and CD8+ blood T cells expanded clonally at 0.1 to 3.0 mg/kg.

For this clone: Its cognate antigen is unknown. The same CDR3 is also encoded by other DNA sequences in this sample.

Assay used: immunoSEQ multiplex PCR; TCRdb lists only in-frame clones, some missing. The data contain 120,000 or so clones, around 93% of them seen just once; the ten biggest clones take up more than 0.15%. Sequenced material: CD4+ or CD8+ T cells sorted from blood, taken in a trial of the OX40 agonist ivuxolimab. The clonotype originates from an adult with an advanced solid tumor such as melanoma, head and neck, liver or kidney cancer.

The CDR3 protein is CASSLYGSEGVYF. CDR3 bases: TGTGCCAGCAGCTTATATGGGAGCGAGGGGGTGTACTTC. J is TRBJ2-5 and V is TRBV7-3, with a tentative D call TRBD1 (6 bases). V lost 2 bases to trimming and J lost 13 bases, with 17 bases between them. CDR1 and CDR2 (germline): SGHTA, FQGTGA. There are 13 residues in the CDR3.